The 2 T cell receptor beta chains given below trace back to one sample, sequenced in a study of early T cells in non-severe SARS-CoV-2 infection. MiXCR, applied by TCRdb to the 5' RACE reads, yields one record per CDR3 protein. This table has 70,000 to 85,000 distinct CDR3 sequences, over 10% appearing once. Sequences were obtained from whole blood. These receptor sequences come from an adult who was a healthcare worker with PCR-confirmed SARS-CoV-2 infection or an uninfected control (not recorded which).

The chain recombines TRBV2 with TRBJ2-1; TRBD1 might be the D (6 bases). In germline, CDR1 is SNHLY, CDR2 FYNNEI. The CDR3 totals 13 residues. V gave up 10 bases and J gave up 2 bases, with 12 bases separating them. This CDR3 reads CATTGIPYNEQFF. DNA for the CDR3: TGTGCCACCACAGGGATCCCCTACAATGAGCAGTTCTTC.

The V call is TRBV25-1, the J call TRBJ2-2, with D possibly being TRBD1 (6 bases). With 1 base removed from V and 4 bases from J, the gap between germline ends came to 22 bases. Germline loops: CDR1 MGHDK, CDR2 SYGVNS. This CDR3 contains 19 residues. The CDR3 DNA reads TGTGCCAGCAGTGAATTTCGAAGGTCCGGGACACATCGCACCGGGGAGCTGTTTTTT. Its protein product is CASSEFRRSGTHRTGELFF.